The rows below give T cell receptor beta chains drawn from one sample of a study of blood T cell repertoires in COVID-19. Assay used: immunoSEQ multiplex PCR; TCRdb lists only in-frame clones, some missing. The sample has some 200,000 clones; about 85% are singletons. Sequenced sample: peripheral blood. All receptors derive from a man in his 60s with active or convalescent COVID-19. Both conserved end residues are part of each CDR3. A D gene is named only where the DNA matches it firmly. Part of the rows lack a size; the others show once, few, many or a class for expanded clones.

size	D	V	J	CDR3	DNA
-	TRBD2	TRBV10-1	TRBJ2-3	CASSERRLAGTDTQYF	TGCGCCAGCAGTGAGAGGAGGCTAGCGGGGACAGATACGCAGTATTTT
-	-	TRBV2	TRBJ1-6	CASSDQGSRSPLHF	TGTGCCAGCAGTGACCAGGGTTCAAGGTCACCCCTCCACTTT
-	TRBD1	TRBV5-1	TRBJ1-6	CASTPDRVNSPLHF	TGCGCCAGCACCCCAGACAGGGTGAACTCACCCCTCCACTTT
-	TRBD1	TRBV5-6	TRBJ1-2	CASRRQGVYGYTF	TGTGCCAGCCGTCGACAGGGGGTCTATGGCTACACCTTC
-	TRBD1	TRBV24-1	TRBJ2-5	CATKQGSGETQYF	TGTGCCACCAAACAGGGGTCGGGGGAGACCCAGTACTTC
-	TRBD2	TRBV7-2	TRBJ2-5	CASSSWSGGAGETQYF	TGTGCCAGCAGCTCTTGGAGCGGGGGGGCCGGAGAGACCCAGTACTTC
-	-	TRBV7-9	TRBJ1-2	CASSSQVVYGYTF	TGTGCCAGCAGCTCACAGGTTGTCTATGGCTACACCTTC
-	TRBD1	TRBV20-1	TRBJ1-1	CSASEGQGIPEAFF	TGCAGTGCTAGTGAGGGACAGGGGATCCCTGAAGCTTTCTTT
-	-	TRBV3-1/TRBV3-2	TRBJ1-6	CASSQGGSNSPLHF	TGTGCCAGCAGCCAGGGAGGGAGCAATTCACCCCTCCACTTT
-	TRBD1	TRBV19	TRBJ1-6	CASSRGQGAGNSPLHF	TGTGCCAGTAGTAGGGGACAGGGGGCCGGGAATTCACCCCTCCACTTT
-	TRBD1	TRBV5-1	TRBJ2-1	CASSTGTGGYNEQFF	TGCGCCAGCAGCACCGGGACAGGGGGCTACAATGAGCAGTTCTTC
-	-	TRBV6-1	TRBJ2-7	CASSEARQRSYEQYF	TGTGCCAGCAGTGAAGCGCGGCAGAGGTCCTACGAGCAGTACTTC
-	-	TRBV6-6	TRBJ1-1	CASSYWAPEAFF	TGTGCCAGCAGTTACTGGGCTCCAGAAGCTTTCTTT
-	-	TRBV12-1	TRBJ1-6	CASSSRDRDRSPLHF	TGTGCCAGCAGCTCCCGGGACAGGGATCGATCACCCCTCCACTTT
-	TRBD2	TRBV5-1	TRBJ2-5	CASAILLAVQETQYF	TGCGCCAGCGCGATCCTTCTAGCGGTTCAAGAGACCCAGTACTTC
-	-	TRBV3-1/TRBV3-2	TRBJ1-1	CASSQQGGNTEAFF	TGTGCCAGCAGCCAACAGGGTGGGAACACTGAAGCTTTCTTT
-	TRBD1	TRBV19	TRBJ2-7	CASSHDRGTYEQYF	TGTGCCAGTAGTCATGACAGGGGAACCTACGAGCAGTACTTC
-	TRBD1	TRBV5-1	TRBJ1-5	CASSPGDRENQPQHF	TGCGCCAGCAGCCCAGGGGACAGGGAAAATCAGCCCCAGCATTTT
-	-	TRBV6-1	TRBJ1-5	CASSEPRWDNNQPQHF	TGTGCCAGCAGTGAACCGAGATGGGACAACAATCAGCCCCAGCATTTT
once	TRBD1	TRBV24-1	TRBJ2-1	CATRGQGGNEQFF	TGTGCCACCAGGGGACAGGGTGGTAATGAGCAGTTCTTC
-	-	TRBV7-2	TRBJ2-1	CASSLSVSLYNEQFF	TGTGCCAGCAGCTTATCGGTCTCCTTGTACAATGAGCAGTTCTTC
once	-	TRBV14	TRBJ1-6	CASSHGNNSPLHF	TGTGCCAGCAGCCACGGGAATAATTCACCCCTCCACTTT
-	-	TRBV7-3	TRBJ2-6	CASSLTTDPGANVLTF	TGTGCCAGCAGCTTAACCACAGATCCTGGGGCCAACGTCCTGACTTTC
-	TRBD1	TRBV7-9	TRBJ1-2	CASSLEDRGYTF	TGTGCCAGCAGCTTAGAGGACAGGGGATACACCTTC
-	TRBD1	TRBV2	TRBJ1-3	CASSAQTGAASGNTIYF	TGTGCCAGCAGCGCTCAGACAGGGGCCGCCTCTGGAAACACCATATATTTT
-	TRBD2	TRBV7-2	TRBJ2-7	CASSPPRAGGRYEQYF	TGTGCCAGCAGCCCTCCCAGAGCGGGGGGGCGGTACGAGCAGTACTTC
-	-	TRBV5-8	TRBJ1-5	CASSLYRGFNQPQHF	TGTGCCAGCAGCTTGTATCGAGGGTTCAATCAGCCCCAGCATTTT
-	-	TRBV6-5	TRBJ2-7	CASNREASSYEQYF	TGTGCCAGCAACAGGGAAGCCAGCTCCTACGAGCAGTACTTC
-	-	TRBV20-1	TRBJ1-5	CSASGGRDQPQHF	TGCAGTGCTAGTGGGGGGCGGGATCAGCCCCAGCATTTT
once	-	TRBV5-1	TRBJ2-6	CASSSYYTGTGANVLTF	TGCGCCAGCAGCTCATACTACACAGGGACTGGGGCCAACGTCCTGACTTTC
-	TRBD2	TRBV7-6	TRBJ2-1	CASSSTSGGAPFSYNEQFF	TGTGCCAGCAGCTCGACTAGCGGGGGGGCACCATTCTCCTACAATGAGCAGTTCTTC
-	-	TRBV5-8	TRBJ2-2	CASSLGSGGGELFF	TGTGCCAGCAGCTTGGGGTCTGGAGGCGGGGAGCTGTTTTTT
-	TRBD1	TRBV30	TRBJ1-5	CAWSAGGRGNQPQHF	TGTGCCTGGAGCGCCGGAGGCAGGGGGAATCAGCCCCAGCATTTT
-	-	TRBV12-3/TRBV12-4	TRBJ1-2	CASSLVQDSGYTF	TGTGCCAGCAGTTTAGTACAGGATAGCGGCTACACCTTC
-	TRBD1	TRBV10-3	TRBJ2-1	CAITRDRSYNEQFF	TGTGCCATCACTAGGGACAGATCCTACAATGAGCAGTTCTTC
-	-	TRBV29-1	TRBJ1-4	CSVEWREKLFF	TGCAGCGTTGAATGGCGGGAAAAACTGTTTTTT
-	-	TRBV9	TRBJ2-2	CASSVSGNTGELFF	TGTGCCAGCAGCGTTTCCGGGAACACCGGGGAGCTGTTTTTT
-	-	TRBV2	TRBJ1-5	CASSGGGSNQPQHF	TGTGCCAGCAGCGGCGGGGGGAGCAATCAGCCCCAGCATTTT
-	-	TRBV11-2	TRBJ2-7	CASSFVGNIYEQYF	TGTGCCAGCAGCTTCGTTGGCAACATCTACGAGCAGTACTTC
-	-	TRBV5-1	TRBJ1-1	CASSLTGTLNTEAFF	TGCGCCAGCAGCTTAACCGGGACACTGAACACTGAAGCTTTCTTT
-	-	TRBV28	TRBJ2-1	CASSARGGSSYNEQFF	TGTGCCAGCAGTGCCCGCGGCGGCTCCTCCTACAATGAGCAGTTCTTC